The 18 T cell receptor beta chains listed next were all sequenced from one sample in a study of blood T cell repertoires in COVID-19. Using immunoSEQ multiplex PCR, the repertoire was profiled, and TCRdb retains in-frame clones only, with some absent. The sample lists some 56,000 clones, over 75% occurring once. Sequencing was performed on peripheral blood. The source of these receptors is a man at least 80 years old with COVID-19, enrolled during active disease.

The table lists this clone with a count of one. The DNA for the CDR3 is TGTGCCAGTAGAATCTCCGGGACAGGGGGATCAGATACGCAGTATTTT. This encodes CASRISGTGGSDTQYF. The chain recombines TRBV19 with TRBJ2-3, with TRBD1 matching over 11 bases. The length of the CDR3 is 16 residues. Germline V gene sequence: CDR1 LNHDA, CDR2 SQIVND (reference sequence). V shed 6 bases, J shed 4 bases, and the junction held 9 bases outside the gene matches.

The chain combines TRBV29-1 with TRBJ2-7, with D possibly TRBD1 on 6 matching bases. Between the trimmed V and J ends, which lost 8 bases and 9 bases, there was a span of 14 bases. This CDR3 region has 10 residues. From germline, CDR1 is SQVTM and CDR2 ANQGSEA. CDR3 in amino acids: CSPKDSGQYV. The CDR3 DNA reads TGCAGCCCTAAGGACAGTGGGCAGTACGTC.

The gene calls are TRBV11-2 and TRBJ2-7; 8 bases fit TRBD2. The CDR3 runs to 14 residues. J was trimmed by 0 bases and V by 7 bases; bases with no gene match: 5. Looked up from germline, CDR1 is SGHAT and CDR2 is FQNNGV. CDR3 in amino acids: CASMRTSGSYEQYV. Written as DNA, the CDR3 is TGTGCCAGCATGCGAACTAGCGGCTCCTACGAGCAGTACGTC.

This clone has just a few counts. J is TRBJ2-6 and V is TRBV6-2 or TRBV6-3; D call uncertain. CDR3 length: 14 residues. Germline V gene sequence: CDR1 MNHEY, CDR2 SVGEGT. The ends were cut back, 4 bases at V and 0 bases at J, with 4 bases in the middle. CDR3 sequence reads: CASSSNSGANVLTF. The CDR3 DNA follows: TGTGCCAGCAGTTCCAACTCTGGGGCCAACGTCCTGACTTTC.

The chain links TRBV5-1 to TRBJ2-1; TRBD2 matches 8 bases. V was pared by 3 bases and J by 2 bases, with 4 bases of the junction left unmatched. Germline assignment: CDR1 SGHRS and CDR2 YFSETQ. The CDR3 length is 15 residues. CDR3 sequence: CASSSGTSTYNEQFF. The CDR3 DNA reads as TGCGCCAGCAGCTCCGGGACTAGTACCTACAATGAGCAGTTCTTC.

In this sample, this clone turned up once. This chain's CDR3 is CASSNTGGGQPQHF. CDR3 coding DNA: TGTGCCAGCAGCAACACAGGGGGCGGTCAGCCCCAGCATTTT. The chain recombines TRBV2 with TRBJ1-5; 9 bases are shared with TRBD1. J was trimmed by 6 bases and V by 6 bases; bases with no gene match: 6. Germline loops: CDR1 SNHLY, CDR2 FYNNEI. The CDR3 consists of 14 residues.

The V and J genes are TRBV21-1 and TRBJ1-4; the table names TRBD1, a call not compared with the DNA. TRBV21-1 is noted as a pseudogene. The CDR3 extends over 17 amino acids. The CDR3 spells CASSTSIRDRENEKLFF. The CDR3 region has the DNA TGTGCCAGCAGCACCAGCATCCGGGACAGGGAAAATGAAAAACTGTTTTTT.

The chain couples TRBV7-9 to TRBJ1-3; tentatively, D is TRBD1 (5 bases). Trimming took 5 bases from V and 2 from J, leaving 16 bases between them. This CDR3 region has 16 residues. Germline V gene lookup returns CDR1 SEHNR and CDR2 FQNEAQ (reference sequence). The DNA of the CDR3 is TGTGCCAGCAGCGGAAAGGGGAATTGGGCTGGAAACACCATATATTTT. Its protein is CASSGKGNWAGNTIYF.

This clone has a single count. This chain links TRBV12-3 or TRBV12-4 with TRBJ1-2, with a weak D call TRBD1 (5 bases). CDR3 length: 13 residues. V was clipped by 5 bases and J by 3 bases, with 10 bases between them. The CDR3 coding sequence is TGTGCCAGCAGTGGGGGGACGTACTATGGCTACACCTTC. This codes for CASSGGTYYGYTF.

The chain recombines TRBV7-2 with TRBJ2-3; no clear D. Per germline, CDR1 SGHTA and CDR2 FQGNSA. V was cut by 2 bases and J by 2 bases, with 11 bases left in between. This CDR3 is built from 15 residues. CDR3 nucleotide sequence: TGTGCCAGCAGCTTATCCCCTCAGTTCACAGATACGCAGTATTTT. It translates to CASSLSPQFTDTQYF. The full variable domain, completed using reference TRBV7-2 and TRBJ2-3, is GAGVSQSPSNKVTEKGKDVELRCDPISGHTALYWYRQSLGQGLEFLIYFQGNSAPDKSGLPSDRFSAERTGGSVSTLTIQRTQQEDSAVYLCASSLSPQFTDTQYFGPGTRLTVL.

This clone was observed a few times. The chain joins TRBV4-1 to TRBJ1-1, with D possibly TRBD1 on 5 matching bases. V shed 0 bases and J shed 5 bases, with 19 bases lying between them. Germline V gene sequence: CDR1 MGHRA, CDR2 YSYEKL. The CDR3 loop spans 17 amino acids. DNA for the CDR3: TGCGCCAGCAGCCAAGACATTATCCCAGGGATAGGGACTGAAGCTTTCTTT. It codes for CASSQDIIPGIGTEAFF.

This clone was detected once. The V gene is TRBV25-1, the J gene TRBJ1-2; possible D gene TRBD1, 6 bases. Germline V CDR1 and CDR2: MGHDK, SYGVNS. The V end lost 6 bases, the J end lost 5 bases, and 16 bases lay between the germline ends. The CDR3 spans 14 residues. The CDR3 sequence is CASSRGTPVYGYTF. As DNA, the CDR3 is TGTGCCAGCAGCCGAGGGACACCCGTATATGGCTACACCTTC.

The rearrangement uses TRBV6-5 and TRBJ1-1; D perhaps matches TRBD1 (6 bases). Trimming removed 6 bases from V and 6 bases from J, with 20 bases in between. Germline V gene lookup returns CDR1 MNHEY and CDR2 SVGAGI. This CDR3 contains 15 residues. CDR3 DNA: TGTGCCAGCAGACTCGGACAGTTTGAGTTGCCTGAAGCTTTCTTT. Protein product: CASRLGQFELPEAFF.

The chain recombines TRBV6-1 with TRBJ2-1; D might be TRBD1 (6 bases). The CDR3 length is 14 residues. Germline-derived CDR1 and CDR2 are MNHNS and SASEGT. The V and J ends lost 2 bases and 8 bases respectively, with 13 bases between them. DNA of the CDR3: TGTGCCAGCAGTGAATTAACAGGGAGTGATGAGCAGTTCTTC. Its translation: CASSELTGSDEQFF.

The V gene is TRBV10-1, the J gene TRBJ2-3; 9 nucleotides align to TRBD2. This CDR3 is built from 19 residues. The V gene end was trimmed by 3 bases and the J gene end by 4 bases; junction bases not matched to a gene: 17. Germline CDR1 is WNHNN and CDR2 is SYGVQD (reference sequence). This CDR3 reads CASSESRFGAGGGPDTQYF. The CDR3, as DNA: TGCGCCAGCAGTGAAAGTCGATTTGGTGCGGGAGGGGGCCCAGATACGCAGTATTTT.

This clone appeared a few times. The J gene is TRBJ1-1, the V gene TRBV4-1, with a possible D match to TRBD1 (5 bases). This CDR3 has 14 amino acids. V lost 5 bases and J lost 1, with 11 bases in between. CDR1 is MGHRA, CDR2 YSYEKL, per germline. The CDR3 is CASSSLTENTEAFF. The CDR3 DNA follows: TGCGCCAGCAGCAGTTTGACAGAGAACACTGAAGCTTTCTTT.

The V and J genes are TRBV5-4 and TRBJ1-2; the D gene is possibly TRBD1 (6 bases). This CDR3 region has 15 residues. Trimming took off 3 bases at V and 4 bases at J, with 16 bases between the two ends. The germline CDR1 and CDR2 sequences are SGHNT and YYREEE (reference sequence). The CDR3 reads CASSSRWGLRYGYTF. CDR3 nucleotide sequence: TGTGCCAGCAGCTCCCGGTGGGGGCTGCGCTATGGCTACACCTTC.

This clone was found a few times. V gene TRBV7-2 combines with J gene TRBJ1-2; TRBD1 matches at 8 bases. Germline V gene sequence: CDR1 SGHTA, CDR2 FQGNSA. The ends lost 5 bases at V and 8 bases at J; junction bases unmatched: 10. This CDR3 comprises 14 residues. The CDR3 spells CASSNRQGSEGYTF. The CDR3 DNA reads TGTGCCAGCAGCAATCGACAGGGGTCGGAGGGCTACACCTTC. Full variable domain (remainder filled in from reference TRBV7-2 and TRBJ1-2): GAGVSQSPSNKVTEKGKDVELRCDPISGHTALYWYRQSLGQGLEFLIYFQGNSAPDKSGLPSDRFSAERTGGSVSTLTIQRTQQEDSAVYLCASSNRQGSEGYTFGSGTRLTVV.